The clone carrying this T cell receptor beta chain was picked up a small number of times. Antigen unknown. The PCR had 60 Vbeta and 13 Jbeta primers. Assay: immunoSEQ multiplex PCR; the TCRdb copy retains only in-frame clones and omits some. The data show around 130,000 clones, over 60% seen once. The source of the sample is a study of cytomegalovirus exposure and HLA in healthy donors. Notes on the study in general: Follow-up analysis seemed to connect common viral pathogens with several of the most significant clusters identified. Analyses of presence/absence relied on an assumption of roughly uniform sequencing depth across donors.

This CDR3 has 13 residues. Between the trimmed V and J ends, which lost 1 base and 6 bases, there was a span of 10 bases. In germline, CDR1 is SGHRS, CDR2 YFSETQ. The source is a woman between 35 and 50 years old in good health and CMV-seropositive. This chain joins TRBV5-1 and TRBJ1-2; D is uncertain. The sequenced material came from PBMCs. The CDR3, as DNA: TGCGCCAGCAGCTTGTGGGAGGGAGATGGCTACACCTTC. Translation: CASSLWEGDGYTF.